This TCR beta chain was obtained from a study of T cell clones after liver transplantation. Sequencing was performed with immunoSEQ multiplex PCR; in TCRdb, only in-frame clones are kept and a portion is missing. The sample records approximately 72,000 clones, about nine tenths being singletons. Sorting of unstimulated PBMCs yielded separate CD3+CD4+ and CD3+CD8+ fractions. The germline V gene has CDR1 SNHLY and CDR2 FYNNEI. The CDR3 sequence is 17 residues long. J was trimmed by 3 bases and V by 6 bases; bases with no gene match: 12. The clonotype comes from a human donor who received a liver transplant. The sample consisted of CD4+ T cells from blood, taken before liver transplant. The chain uses TRBV2 and TRBJ1-5; TRBD1 matches 9 bases. The CDR3 region has the DNA TGTGCCAGCAGGTCCGGGACAGGGACCCCACCCAATCAGCCCCAGCATTTT. It codes for CASRSGTGTPPNQPQHF.